These 19 T cell receptor beta chains were all obtained from the same sample, sequenced in a study of blood T cells in healthy people across ages. Together with a sample-barcoded 5' primer, a J-beta primer mix was included in a second PCR lasting about 6 to 11 cycles. MiXCR, applied by TCRdb to the 5' RACE reads, yields one record per CDR3 protein. Among about 620,000 distinct CDR3 sequences listed, under 25% were seen once. The sequenced sample was blood. The receptors were sampled from a man aged 65-85 years in good health.

The J gene is TRBJ2-5, the V gene TRBV4-3; 8 bases line up with TRBD1. The CDR3 extends over 15 amino acids. Per germline, CDR1 LGHNA and CDR2 YSLEER. V was pared by 3 bases and J by 4 bases, with 7 bases of the junction left unmatched. CDR3 amino acids: CASSQATTGVETQYF. The CDR3 DNA is TGCGCCAGCAGCCAGGCTACGACAGGGGTAGAGACCCAGTACTTC.

This chain joins TRBV29-1 and TRBJ1-1, with 8 bases lining up with TRBD1. With 4 bases clipped from V and 2 bases from J, the junction kept 3 bases outside the gene matches. From germline, CDR1 is SQVTM and CDR2 ANQGSEA. The CDR3 is 13 residues long. The CDR3 loop reads CSVAGQGNTEAFF. CDR3 coding DNA: TGCAGCGTTGCAGGACAGGGTAACACTGAAGCTTTCTTT.

Of note for this clonotype: One base away lies a much larger clone, so this may be a sequencing read error. This chain uses TRBV12-3 or TRBV12-4 with TRBJ2-7; no reliable D call. Trimming left V 5 bases short and J 2 bases short, with 10 bases between. The length of the CDR3 is 13 residues. CDR3: CASSRVGTYEQYF. The CDR3 region has the DNA TGTGCCAGCAGTCGGGTCGGTACCTACGAGCAGTACTTC.

The chain combines TRBV3-1 with TRBJ1-5; 8 nucleotides line up with TRBD1. The ends lost 4 bases at V and 6 bases at J; junction bases unmatched: 5. In germline, CDR1 is LGHDT, CDR2 YNNKEL (reference sequence). The CDR3 totals 14 residues. CDR3 residues: CASSLGQGPQPQHF. CDR3 in DNA: TGTGCCAGCAGCCTAGGACAGGGACCTCAGCCCCAGCATTTT.

V usage is TRBV12-5 and J usage is TRBJ2-1; no clear D. Germline CDR1 is LGHNT and CDR2 is FRNRAP. V was trimmed by 7 bases and J by 5 bases, leaving 9 bases between them. The CDR3 has 12 amino acids. CDR3 loop: CASDRLHNEQFF. The CDR3 DNA sequence: TGTGCTAGTGATCGACTCCACAATGAGCAGTTCTTC.

This clonotype was counted a few times. The chain is built from TRBV5-1 and TRBJ2-5, with D possibly matching TRBD2 (6 bases). The J call may be in error: the DNA end matches TRBJ2-7 better. Germline V lookup: CDR1 SGHRS, CDR2 YFSETQ. The CDR3 spans 15 residues. The CDR3 DNA reads as TGCGCCAGCAGCTCCACACCGACTAGCTCCTACGAGCAGTACTTC. Translating gives CASSSTPTSSYEQYF.

This clonotype was observed a few times. A much larger clone differs from this one at a single base, so this may be a read error. CDR3 region: CARGYRGGKNIQFF. The DNA for the CDR3 is TGTGCCAGAGGATATCGGGGGGGCAAAAACATTCAGTTCTTC. The genes are TRBV2 and TRBJ2-4; 8 bases map to TRBD2. The J call may be in error: the DNA end matches TRBJ2-1 better. This CDR3 comprises 14 residues. Germline V gene lookup returns CDR1 SNHLY and CDR2 FYNNEI.

This clonotype was seen at least ten times. This chain uses TRBV28 with TRBJ1-1; tentatively, D is TRBD1 (5 bases). CDR1 and CDR2 (germline): MDHEN, SYDVKM. Deletions cut 7 bases from V and 3 bases from J, with 12 bases between. The CDR3 extends over 13 amino acids. CDR3 amino acids: CASTAGPYTEAFF. In DNA form, the CDR3 reads TGTGCCAGCACCGCAGGGCCCTACACTGAAGCTTTCTTT.

This clonotype has a handful of counts. The chain recombines TRBV24-1 with TRBJ2-5; 9 bases map to TRBD2. The J call may be mistaken, given a closer DNA end match to TRBJ2-1. The length of the CDR3 is 18 residues. Looked up from germline, CDR1 is KGHDR and CDR2 is SFDVKD. The CDR3 loop reads CATSDSKTSGDPWDEQFF. Here the CDR3 DNA reads TGTGCCACCAGTGATTCTAAGACTAGCGGAGATCCATGGGATGAGCAGTTCTTC.

The sample holds a few counts of this clonotype. The J gene is TRBJ2-1, the V gene TRBV18, with a possible D match to TRBD2 (5 bases). Germline CDR1 and CDR2: KGHSH and LQKENI. The CDR3 totals 16 residues. The V end was cut by 3 bases, the J end by 1 base, with 13 bases between. The CDR3 nucleotides read TGTGCCAGCTCACCCGAGAGGGCGTTATCCTACAATGAGCAGTTCTTC. Amino acid sequence: CASSPERALSYNEQFF.

This clonotype has more than one count but fewer than ten. The V gene is TRBV2, the J gene TRBJ2-1, with 7 bases identical to TRBD1. Germline V CDR1 and CDR2: SNHLY, FYNNEI. V was pared by 6 bases and J by 3 bases, with 8 bases of the junction left unmatched. The CDR3 extends over 15 amino acids. CDR3 residues: CASSPEGTDYNEQFF. DNA of the CDR3: TGTGCCAGCAGCCCAGAAGGGACAGACTACAATGAGCAGTTCTTC.

The genes are TRBV7-9 and TRBJ1-4; TRBD1 is a possible D gene (5 bases). CDR1 and CDR2 from the germline V gene are SEHNR and FQNEAQ (reference sequence). This CDR3 comprises 15 residues. Trimming pared 1 base from V and 8 bases from J, leaving 14 bases between. In DNA form, the CDR3 reads TGTGCCAGCAGCTTAGTAACGGGGCTTGAGGAAAAACTGTTTTTT. It encodes CASSLVTGLEEKLFF.

The chain combines TRBV6-2 or TRBV6-3 with TRBJ2-7; TRBD2 matches at 10 bases. The J segment lost 1 base and the V segment lost 2 bases, leaving 2 bases of the junction unmatched. Germline V gives CDR1 MNHEY, CDR2 SVGEGT. The CDR3 sequence is 15 residues long. CDR3 sequence reads: CASSYGTSASYEQYF. DNA for the CDR3: TGTGCCAGCAGTTACGGGACTAGCGCTTCCTACGAGCAGTACTTC.

The rearrangement links TRBV5-1 to TRBJ1-6; 10 bases agree with TRBD1. The CDR3 totals 15 residues. Per germline, CDR1 SGHRS and CDR2 YFSETQ. The junction had 7 bases not matched to a gene; V was cut back by 4 bases and J by 9 bases. The CDR3 nucleotides read TGCGCCAGCAGCCCCGGACAGGGGGTTATTTCACCCCTCCACTTT. Translating it yields CASSPGQGVISPLHF.

About this clonotype: This could be a read error, since a much larger clone is one nucleotide away. This chain links TRBV29-1 with TRBJ2-5; TRBD1 matches 7 bases. CDR1 is SQVTM and CDR2 is ANQGSEA in the germline V gene. The CDR3 has 13 amino acids. The CDR3 sequence is CSVGQNLQETLYF. The CDR3, as DNA: TGCAGCGTGGGACAGAACTTGCAAGAGACCCTGTACTTC.

The J gene is TRBJ1-4, the V gene TRBV28; D gene unclear. Germline V gene lookup returns CDR1 MDHEN and CDR2 SYDVKM. Trimming cost V 6 bases and J 4 bases, with 9 bases left between them. The CDR3 has 13 residues. CDR3 DNA sequence: TGTGCCAGCAGAAGGAGATTTAATGAAAAACTGTTTTTT. Translated: CASRRRFNEKLFF.

This clonotype was counted a few times. The genes are TRBV10-3 and TRBJ2-1; maybe TRBD2 (5 bases). Germline V lookup: CDR1 ENHRY, CDR2 SYGVKD. V lost 4 bases to trimming and J lost 0 bases, with 25 bases between them. This CDR3 has 20 amino acids. The CDR3 loop reads CAISGLVASRGRSSYNEQFF. CDR3 nucleotides: TGTGCCATCAGTGGATTGGTCGCTAGCAGAGGGCGAAGCTCCTACAATGAGCAGTTCTTC.

The chain links TRBV20-1 to TRBJ2-7, with D perhaps given as TRBD1 or TRBD2 (5 bases each). Germline V lookup: CDR1 DFQATT, CDR2 SNEGSKA (reference sequence). This CDR3 contains 13 residues. V dropped 3 bases and J dropped 4 bases, with 13 bases sitting between them. The CDR3 coding sequence is TGCAGTGCTAGTCCGGGACCAGAGTACGAGCAGTACTTC. It is translated as CSASPGPEYEQYF.

The rearrangement links TRBV10-3 to TRBJ2-4; 7 bases are shared with TRBD1. V trimming: 3 bases; J trimming: 6 bases; junction bases outside the gene matches: 14. This CDR3 contains 17 residues. CDR1 and CDR2 (germline): ENHRY, SYGVKD. CDR3 DNA: TGTGCCATCAGTGATCAGGTGACAGGGAGTGGTGGAAACATTCAGTACTTC. Its protein is CAISDQVTGSGGNIQYF.